This entry is about one T cell receptor beta chain. Its antigen is not identified. This entry comes from a study of vaccination effects on CD4 cells after COVID-19. Generated by immunoSEQ multiplex PCR, the TCRdb table keeps only in-frame clones and is missing some. The data contain about 20,000 clones, under 75% of them singletons. Peptide-pool stimulation followed by sequencing identified expanded antigen-specific CD4+ clonotypes in the ViraFEST assay. It was after around eleven days of culture that CD4+ T cells were isolated. Vaccine recipients had no previous SARS-CoV-2 infection; their nucleocapsid antibodies were negative. Wells of more than 1.5 million PBMC each were grown with 10 IU/ml IL-2 and around 10 ug/ml peptides. J was trimmed by 4 bases and V by 2 bases; bases with no gene match: 17. Germline V CDR1 and CDR2: LNHDA, SQIVND (reference sequence). This CDR3 is built from 20 residues.

This receptor was identified in a human donor who received a COVID-19 vaccine. The chain joins TRBV19 to TRBJ1-2, with TRBD1 identical over 12 bases. The sequencing here drew on CD4+ T cells from PBMCs cultured with HCoV-NL63 spike peptides, taken before COVID-19 vaccination. CDR3 nucleotide sequence: TGTGCCAGTAGTATATATCTGGATGGGACAGGGGGCTCAGGAAGCTATGGCTACACCTTC. Translating it yields CASSIYLDGTGGSGSYGYTF.